Following are 30 T cell receptor beta chains from one sample sequenced in a study of ipilimumab plus nivolumab after autologous stem cell transplantation. TCRdb keeps only in-frame clones here, not all; method: immunoSEQ multiplex PCR. The sample holds some 41,000 clones, 80% to 95% seen once. The specimen was PBMCs, collected in a trial of ipilimumab plus nivolumab as post-transplant consolidation. The origin of the receptors is a male donor with multiple myeloma.

The chain carries TRBV2 and TRBJ1-3; 8 positions agree with TRBD1. With 6 bases clipped from V and 2 bases from J, the junction kept 3 bases outside the gene matches. Germline assignment: CDR1 SNHLY and CDR2 FYNNEI. The CDR3 has 14 amino acids. CDR3 sequence reads: CASSLDRAGNTIYF. Written as DNA, the CDR3 is TGTGCCAGCAGCCTGGACAGGGCTGGAAACACCATATATTTT.

The chain combines TRBV4-3 with TRBJ2-1; maybe TRBD2 (7 bases). Germline CDR1 and CDR2: LGHNA and YSLEER. The V end was cut by 4 bases, the J end by 6 bases, with 16 bases between. This CDR3 comprises 15 residues. The CDR3 sequence is CASSRDSGGANEQFF. CDR3 sequence (DNA): TGCGCCAGCAGCCGGGATTCTGGGGGGGCCAATGAGCAGTTCTTC.

This chain links TRBV5-1 with TRBJ2-7, with 7 positions matching TRBD2. The CDR3 extends over 15 amino acids. Germline values: CDR1 SGHRS, CDR2 YFSETQ. The V gene end was trimmed by 0 bases and the J gene end by 0 bases; junction bases not matched to a gene: 3. The CDR3: CASSLVGGSSYEQYF. CDR3 nucleotide sequence: TGCGCCAGCAGCTTGGTGGGGGGGAGCTCCTACGAGCAGTACTTC.

The rearrangement uses TRBV9 and TRBJ2-7; TRBD2 matches 10 bases. V was pared by 2 bases and J by 5 bases, with 4 bases of the junction left unmatched. The germline V gene has CDR1 SGDLS and CDR2 YYNGEE. CDR3 length: 14 amino acids. As DNA, the CDR3 is TGTGCCAGCAGCGTGGGGCTAGCGGGGGACGAGCAGTACTTC. Encoded protein: CASSVGLAGDEQYF.

The V call is TRBV5-1, the J call TRBJ2-1, with 8 bases identical to TRBD1. V shed 0 bases and J 8 bases; nucleotides not matched to a gene: 19. This CDR3 comprises 19 residues. In germline, CDR1 is SGHRS, CDR2 YFSETQ. CDR3 loop: CASSLDIRGRLPFTHEQFF. For the CDR3, the DNA is TGCGCCAGCAGCTTGGATATCAGGGGGCGTCTTCCCTTTACACATGAGCAGTTCTTC.

This clone was counted only a few times. This chain connects TRBV9 to TRBJ1-6; no definite D call. In germline, CDR1 is SGDLS, CDR2 YYNGEE. Trimming removed 2 bases from V and 10 bases from J, with 13 bases in between. The length of the CDR3 is 14 residues. The CDR3 loop is CASSVGRTGSPLHF. The CDR3 DNA reads as TGTGCCAGCAGCGTCGGCAGGACGGGGTCACCCCTCCACTTT.

The V call is TRBV27, the J call TRBJ1-1; D may be TRBD1 (6 bases). Trimming took off 3 bases at V and 4 bases at J, with 12 bases between the two ends. There are 14 residues in the CDR3. CDR1 and CDR2 (germline): MNHEY, SMNVEV (reference sequence). The CDR3: CASSFRGARTEAFF. The CDR3 nucleotides are TGTGCCAGCAGTTTTCGGGGGGCGCGCACTGAAGCTTTCTTT.

The V call is TRBV5-1, the J call TRBJ2-2; D is perhaps TRBD2 (5 bases). Germline values: CDR1 SGHRS, CDR2 YFSETQ. This CDR3 is built from 16 residues. Trimming shortened V by 0 bases and J by 2 bases, and 11 bases separated the two germline ends. CDR3 nucleotide sequence: TGCGCCAGCAGCTTGGCTCGAGCGGCCAACACCGGGGAGCTGTTTTTT. Amino acids: CASSLARAANTGELFF.

V and J are TRBV6-5 and TRBJ2-1; D is ambiguous. Trimming cost V 6 bases and J 4 bases, with 16 bases left between them. Germline V CDR1 and CDR2: MNHEY, SVGAGI. The CDR3 sequence is 15 residues long. The CDR3 sequence: CASSRLHASYNEQFF. DNA of the CDR3: TGTGCCAGCAGCCGACTTCATGCGTCTTACAATGAGCAGTTCTTC.

The gene calls are TRBV28 and TRBJ1-2, with 7 positions matching TRBD1. The V gene's germline CDR1 is MDHEN and CDR2 SYDVKM. The CDR3 has 14 residues. The ends lost 6 bases at V and 8 bases at J; junction bases unmatched: 12. CDR3 nucleotide sequence: TGTGCCAGCAGGCCTCGGGGGTCGACAGGGGGCTACACCTTC. Protein product: CASRPRGSTGGYTF.

The CDR3 nucleotides read TGTGCCAGCAGTTTACAGGCAGGGGGCTCCTATGGCTACACCTTC. It specifies CASSLQAGGSYGYTF. V and J are TRBV27 and TRBJ1-2; 8 bases are shared with TRBD1. Germline CDR1 is MNHEY and CDR2 is SMNVEV (reference sequence). CDR3 length: 15 residues. With V trimmed by 2 bases and J by 4 bases, 6 bases remained unmatched.

J is TRBJ2-7 and V is TRBV19, with no clear D. The CDR3 is made up of 15 amino acids. Germline-derived CDR1 and CDR2 are LNHDA and SQIVND (reference sequence). Trimming cost V 3 bases and J 0 bases, with 12 bases left between them. Here the CDR3 reads CASSIDLQPSYEQYF. CDR3 nucleotides: TGTGCCAGTAGTATCGATCTCCAGCCCTCCTACGAGCAGTACTTC.

In its sample, this clone was seen a few times. CDR3 sequence reads: CASSLDGGRYGYTF. Written as DNA, the CDR3 is TGCGCCAGCAGCTTGGACGGGGGGAGGTATGGCTACACCTTC. V is TRBV5-1 and J is TRBJ1-2; D is perhaps TRBD1 (5 bases). Deletions cut 0 bases from V and 5 bases from J, with 11 bases between. The CDR3 totals 14 residues. CDR1 is SGHRS, CDR2 YFSETQ, per germline.

J is TRBJ2-5 and V is TRBV2; possibly TRBD2 for D (6 bases). Trimming took off 6 bases at V and 0 bases at J, with 11 bases between the two ends. The CDR3 sequence is 14 residues long. The germline CDR1 and CDR2 sequences are SNHLY and FYNNEI. CDR3 nucleotides: TGTGCCAGCAGCTATGAGCGGGACCAAGAGACCCAGTACTTC. Its protein is CASSYERDQETQYF. Combining the CDR3 with reference TRBV2 and TRBJ2-5 gives the whole variable domain EPEVTQTPSHQVTQMGQEVILRCVPISNHLYFYWYRQILGQKVEFLVSFYNNEISEKSEIFDDQFSVERPDGSNFTLKIRSTKLEDSAMYFCASSYERDQETQYFGPGTRLLVL.

This chain links TRBV7-2 with TRBJ2-7; TRBD2 aligns across 7 bases. The junction had 6 bases not matched to a gene; V was cut back by 5 bases and J by 2 bases. Germline CDR1 and CDR2: SGHTA and FQGNSA. The length of the CDR3 is 14 residues. CDR3 DNA: TGTGCCAGCAGCCCGGGACTAACCCCCTACGAGCAGTACTTC. This codes for CASSPGLTPYEQYF.

The chain carries TRBV14 and TRBJ2-2, with D unclear. V was shortened by 4 bases and J by 7 bases, with 10 bases between the two germline ends. The CDR3 consists of 13 residues. Germline V gene lookup returns CDR1 SGHDN and CDR2 FVKESK. The CDR3 nucleotides are TGTGCCAGCAGCCTCAAAGGATTCGGGGAGCTGTTTTTT. Protein product: CASSLKGFGELFF.

This clone showed up just once. The V and J genes are TRBV4-2 and TRBJ1-5; D unclear. Per germline, CDR1 LGHNA and CDR2 YNFKEQ. CDR3 length: 13 amino acids. Between the trimmed V and J ends, which lost 0 bases and 6 bases, there was a span of 6 bases. The CDR3 DNA sequence: TGTGCCAGCAGCCAAGATCTACTTCAGCCCCAGCATTTT. Residues: CASSQDLLQPQHF.

The rearrangement uses TRBV5-1 and TRBJ2-5; D might be TRBD1 (7 bases). Trimming shortened V by 0 bases and J by 3 bases, and 21 bases separated the two germline ends. Germline V lookup: CDR1 SGHRS, CDR2 YFSETQ. The CDR3 has 18 residues. The CDR3 DNA follows: TGCGCCAGCAGCTTGGCCCCAGGGGGGACGGGGATAAAAGAGACCCAGTACTTC. Residues: CASSLAPGGTGIKETQYF.

The V call is TRBV18, the J call TRBJ2-1, with a possible D match to TRBD1 (5 bases). CDR1 is KGHSH and CDR2 is LQKENI in the germline V gene. CDR3 length: 13 residues. Trimming shortened V by 3 bases and J by 4 bases, and 7 bases separated the two germline ends. The CDR3 DNA is TGTGCCAGCTCACCTGACAGATACAATGAGCAGTTCTTC. It is translated as CASSPDRYNEQFF. Full variable domain (rest looked up from reference TRBV18 and TRBJ2-1): NAGVMQNPRHLVRRRGQEARLRCSPMKGHSHVYWYRQLPEEGLKFMVYLQKENIIDESGMPKERFSAEFPKEGPSILRIQQVVRGDSAAYFCASSPDRYNEQFFGPGTRLTVL.

This chain links TRBV19 with TRBJ2-5, with TRBD1 identical over 9 bases. Germline CDR1 LNHDA, CDR2 SQIVND (reference sequence). CDR3 length: 15 residues. With 4 bases clipped from V and 5 bases from J, the junction kept 8 bases outside the gene matches. The CDR3 here is CASSTIRGTGETQYF. The DNA of the CDR3 is TGTGCCAGTAGTACGATCCGGGGGACAGGGGAGACCCAGTACTTC. Full variable domain (missing parts from reference TRBV19 and TRBJ2-5): DGGITQSPKYLFRKEGQNVTLSCEQNLNHDAMYWYRQDPGQGLRLIYYSQIVNDFQKGDIAEGYSVSREKKESFPLTVTSAQKNPTAFYLCASSTIRGTGETQYFGPGTRLLVL.

The chain couples TRBV4-3 to TRBJ2-5; 8 nucleotides agree with TRBD1. Germline CDR1 LGHNA, CDR2 YSLEER. This CDR3 has 16 amino acids. V lost 2 bases to trimming and J lost 2 bases; unmatched junction nucleotides: 7. Here the CDR3 DNA reads TGCGCCAGCAGCCAATTCGGACAGGGCAGACAAGAGACCCAGTACTTC. Its protein product is CASSQFGQGRQETQYF.

This clone has only one observation. The chain uses TRBV19 and TRBJ2-3; D is uncertain. Trimming cost V 3 bases and J 7 bases, with 14 bases left between them. The CDR3 sequence is 14 residues long. Germline CDR1 and CDR2: LNHDA and SQIVND (reference sequence). The CDR3 spells CASSIWNSPHTQYF. The CDR3 DNA reads as TGTGCCAGTAGTATTTGGAACTCCCCGCATACGCAGTATTTT.

This chain joins TRBV7-2 and TRBJ2-3; TRBD2 matches 13 bases. CDR3 length equals 17 residues. Germline trimming cut 5 bases from V and 2 bases from J; bases unmatched to any gene: 7. The germline CDR1 and CDR2 sequences are SGHTA and FQGNSA. The CDR3 coding sequence is TGTGCCAGCAGCCTCCAGACTAGCGGGGGGTCCACAGATACGCAGTATTTT. Its translation: CASSLQTSGGSTDTQYF.

The gene calls are TRBV9 and TRBJ2-5; 7 bases are a match to TRBD1. The CDR3 has 13 residues. Trimming cost V 4 bases and J 1 base; bases outside gene matches: 1. Germline CDR1 SGDLS, CDR2 YYNGEE. CDR3 in DNA: TGTGCCAGCAGCCGGACAGGCCAAGAGACCCAGTACTTC. Amino acids: CASSRTGQETQYF.

The rearrangement links TRBV7-2 to TRBJ2-2; 10 positions agree with TRBD2. Germline-derived CDR1 and CDR2 are SGHTA and FQGNSA. The CDR3 has 16 amino acids. Losses at the gene ends were 2 bases for V and 6 bases for J; bases not matched to a gene: 6. CDR3 nucleotides: TGTGCCAGCAGCTTAAACAGCGGGGGGGCCGCCGGGGAGCTGTTTTTT. Residues: CASSLNSGGAAGELFF.

The V and J genes are TRBV7-7 and TRBJ2-2, with D perhaps TRBD1 (5 bases). The CDR3 runs 15 residues. Germline-derived CDR1 and CDR2 are SSHAT and FNYEAQ (reference sequence). Trimming cost V 0 bases and J 8 bases, with 13 bases left between them. The CDR3 bases are TGTGCCAGCAGCTTAGCGGGGCTCCCTTCAGGGGAGCTGTTTTTT. Translation gives CASSLAGLPSGELFF. Drawing the rest from reference TRBV7-7 and TRBJ2-2, the complete variable domain is GAGVSQSPRYKVTKRGQDVTLRCDPISSHATLYWYQQALGQGPEFLTYFNYEAQPDKSGLPSDRFSAERPEGSISTLTIQRTEQRDSAMYRCASSLAGLPSGELFFGEGSRLTVL.

The chain is built from TRBV19 and TRBJ2-2; 9 bases match TRBD1. The CDR3 has 15 amino acids. CDR1 is LNHDA and CDR2 is SQIVND in the germline V gene (reference sequence). Trimming at V came to 6 bases and at J to 3 bases, leaving 5 bases not matched to a gene. The CDR3 protein is CASREQGAYTGELFF. The CDR3 nucleotides read TGTGCCAGTAGGGAACAGGGGGCTTACACCGGGGAGCTGTTTTTT.

J is TRBJ1-4 and V is TRBV19; a weak D match, TRBD1 (6 bases). The V gene's germline CDR1 is LNHDA and CDR2 SQIVND (reference sequence). The V and J ends lost 3 bases and 7 bases respectively, with 15 bases between them. This CDR3 is built from 15 residues. This CDR3 is CASSIRRGTIEKLFF. Here the CDR3 DNA reads TGTGCCAGTAGTATCCGGAGGGGGACGATTGAAAAACTGTTTTTT.

The chain carries TRBV28 and TRBJ2-3, with D hard to call. Germline CDR1 and CDR2: MDHEN and SYDVKM. CDR3 length: 13 amino acids. V was trimmed by 3 bases and J by 3 bases, leaving 7 bases between them. This CDR3 reads CASSLVQTDTQYF. The DNA of the CDR3 is TGTGCCAGCAGTTTGGTCCAGACAGATACGCAGTATTTT.

This chain links TRBV9 with TRBJ1-4; weak D call: TRBD1 (5 bases). V lost 5 bases to trimming and J lost 8 bases, with 19 bases between them. This CDR3 has 15 residues. Germline V gene lookup returns CDR1 SGDLS and CDR2 YYNGEE. CDR3 DNA sequence: TGTGCCAGCAGTGCCCCTACGAGGGGCCGGGAAAAACTGTTTTTT. The encoded protein is CASSAPTRGREKLFF.